The T cell receptor beta chain under discussion was sequenced for a study of OX40 agonist ivuxolimab in advanced cancers. Whole-study findings and limits: No antigen was identified for the clonally expanded peripheral T cells.

Repertoires were generated with immunoSEQ multiplex PCR, while TCRdb's copy carries only in-frame clones and drops some. The top ten clones hold 1.9% of a sample with tens of thousands of clones, around 90% of them seen once. For this clone: Antigen specificity is unknown.

Trimming pared 2 bases from V and 4 bases from J, leaving 5 bases between. This CDR3 is built from 12 residues. CDR1 is MNHEY, CDR2 SVGAGI, per germline. The chain recombines TRBV6-5 with TRBJ1-2; D is undetermined. The receptor comes from an adult with an advanced solid tumor such as melanoma, head and neck, liver or kidney cancer. Sample: CD4+ or CD8+ T cells sorted from blood, taken in a trial of the OX40 agonist ivuxolimab. DNA for the CDR3: TGTGCCAGCAGTTACAAGGCCTATGGCTACACCTTC. Encoded protein: CASSYKAYGYTF.